The entry that follows covers one TCR beta chain sequence. The antigen is unknown. This CDR3 is 13 amino acids long. V was pared by 4 bases and J by 6 bases, with 5 bases of the junction left unmatched. Germline CDR1 is LNHDA and CDR2 is SQIVND (reference sequence). This sample was taken from a study of vaccination effects on CD4 cells after COVID-19. Study-level background: Post-vaccine specimens arrived a median 72 days past the second dose. Findings and caveats of the study: Early timepoints after infection were absent, and convalescent patients were few in the study.

Clones were sequenced by immunoSEQ multiplex PCR, and TCRdb holds only the in-frame ones, with some missing. The repertoire has 28,000 or so clones, 83% of them found once; the top ten carry more than 1.4%. Expansion of antigen-specific CD4+ T cells with viral peptide pools was carried out by the ViraFEST assay before sequencing. Isolation of CD4+ T cells took place after approximately 10 days of culture. The cohort was immunized with two doses of either the BNT162b2 or mRNA-1273 vaccine. Cells had half their medium changed to IL-2 medium on days 3 and 7. The source was CD4+ T cells from PBMCs cultured with HCoV-NL63 spike peptides, collected after COVID-19 vaccination. The chain combines TRBV19 with TRBJ2-5; 7 bases align to TRBD1. The source is a human donor who received a COVID-19 vaccine. Some clones in this sample may be carry-over from other donors' samples. CDR3 sequence (DNA): TGTGCCAGTAGTAGAGGGGGCGAAAAGACCCAGTACTTC. It is translated as CASSRGGEKTQYF.